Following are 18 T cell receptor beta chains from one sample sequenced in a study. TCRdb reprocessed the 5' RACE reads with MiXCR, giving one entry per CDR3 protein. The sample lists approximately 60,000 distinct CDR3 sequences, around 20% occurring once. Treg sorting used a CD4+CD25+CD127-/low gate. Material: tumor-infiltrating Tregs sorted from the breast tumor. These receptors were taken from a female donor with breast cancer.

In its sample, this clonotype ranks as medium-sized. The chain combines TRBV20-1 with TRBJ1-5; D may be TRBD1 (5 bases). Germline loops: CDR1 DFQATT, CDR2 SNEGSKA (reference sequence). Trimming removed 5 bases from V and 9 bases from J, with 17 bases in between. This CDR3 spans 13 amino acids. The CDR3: CSASGASEAPQHF. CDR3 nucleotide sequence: TGCAGTGCTTCCGGGGCCTCTGAAGCGCCCCAGCATTTT.

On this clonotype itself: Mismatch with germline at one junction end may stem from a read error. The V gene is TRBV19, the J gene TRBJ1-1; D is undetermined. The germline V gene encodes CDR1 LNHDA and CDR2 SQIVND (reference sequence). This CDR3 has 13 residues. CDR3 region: CASSPRLNTEACF. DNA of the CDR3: TGTGCCAGTAGTCCCAGACTGAACACTGAAGCTTGCTTT.

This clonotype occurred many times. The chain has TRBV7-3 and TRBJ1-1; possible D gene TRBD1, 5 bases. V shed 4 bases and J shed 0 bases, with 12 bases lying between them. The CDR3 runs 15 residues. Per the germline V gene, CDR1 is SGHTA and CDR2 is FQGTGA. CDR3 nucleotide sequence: TGTGCCAGCAGCTCCCTTGGGGCGATGAACACTGAAGCTTTCTTT. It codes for CASSSLGAMNTEAFF.

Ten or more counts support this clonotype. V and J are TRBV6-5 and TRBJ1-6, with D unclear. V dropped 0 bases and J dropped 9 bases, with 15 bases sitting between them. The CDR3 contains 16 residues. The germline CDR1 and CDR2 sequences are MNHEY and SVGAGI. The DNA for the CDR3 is TGTGCCAGCAGTTACTCTTCGACATTAAATGGTTCACCCCTCCACTTT. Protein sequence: CASSYSSTLNGSPLHF.

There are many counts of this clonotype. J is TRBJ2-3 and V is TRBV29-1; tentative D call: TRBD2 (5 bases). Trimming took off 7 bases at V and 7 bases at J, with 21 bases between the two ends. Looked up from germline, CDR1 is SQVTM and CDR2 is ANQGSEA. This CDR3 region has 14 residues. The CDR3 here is CSACPRAGVNTQYF. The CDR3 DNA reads TGCAGCGCCTGCCCTCGAGCCGGGGTAAATACGCAGTATTTT.

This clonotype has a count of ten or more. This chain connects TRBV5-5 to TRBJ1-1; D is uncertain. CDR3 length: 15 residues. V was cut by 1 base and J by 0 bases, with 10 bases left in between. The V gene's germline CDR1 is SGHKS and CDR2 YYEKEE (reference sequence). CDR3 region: CASSLSARLNTEAFF. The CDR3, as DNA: TGTGCCAGCAGCTTGTCTGCCAGACTGAACACTGAAGCTTTCTTT.

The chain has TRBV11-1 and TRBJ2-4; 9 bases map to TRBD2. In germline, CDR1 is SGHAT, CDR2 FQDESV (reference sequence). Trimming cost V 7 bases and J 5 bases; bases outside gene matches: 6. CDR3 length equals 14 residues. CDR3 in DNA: TGTGCCAGCACCCTAGGACTAGCGCAAAACATTCAGTACTTC. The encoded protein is CASTLGLAQNIQYF.

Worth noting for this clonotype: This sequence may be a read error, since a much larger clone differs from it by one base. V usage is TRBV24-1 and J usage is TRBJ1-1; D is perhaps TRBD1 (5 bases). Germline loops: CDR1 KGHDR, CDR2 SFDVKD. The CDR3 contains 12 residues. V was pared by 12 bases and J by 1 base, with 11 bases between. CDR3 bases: TGTGCCGCCCAGGGTTCGAACACTGAAGCTTTCTTT. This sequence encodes CAAQGSNTEAFF.

This CDR3 reads CASSLSGEGYTEAFF. The CDR3 DNA follows: TGTGCCAGCAGCTTGAGTGGGGAGGGGTACACTGAAGCTTTCTTT. J is TRBJ1-1 and V is TRBV5-6; maybe TRBD1 (5 bases). The V gene's germline CDR1 is SGHDT and CDR2 YYEEEE. The length of the CDR3 is 15 residues. V gave up 1 base and J gave up 3 bases, with 13 bases separating them.

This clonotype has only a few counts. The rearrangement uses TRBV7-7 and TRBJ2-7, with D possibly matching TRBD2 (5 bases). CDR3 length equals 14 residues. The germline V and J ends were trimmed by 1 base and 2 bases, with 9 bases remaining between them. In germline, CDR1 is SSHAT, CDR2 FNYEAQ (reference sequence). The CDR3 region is CASSLGVGAYEQYF. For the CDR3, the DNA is TGTGCCAGCAGCTTAGGTGTCGGGGCCTACGAGCAGTACTTC. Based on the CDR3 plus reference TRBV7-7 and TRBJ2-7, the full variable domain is GAGVSQSPRYKVTKRGQDVTLRCDPISSHATLYWYQQALGQGPEFLTYFNYEAQPDKSGLPSDRFSAERPEGSISTLTIQRTEQRDSAMYRCASSLGVGAYEQYFGPGTRLTVT.

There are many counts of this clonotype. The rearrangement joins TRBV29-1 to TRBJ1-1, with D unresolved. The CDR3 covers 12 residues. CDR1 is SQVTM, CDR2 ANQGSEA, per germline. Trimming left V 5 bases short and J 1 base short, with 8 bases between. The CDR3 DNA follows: TGCAGCGTTTATTCAGGGAACACTGAAGCTTTCTTT. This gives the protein CSVYSGNTEAFF. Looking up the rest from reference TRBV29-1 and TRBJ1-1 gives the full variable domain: SAVISQKPSRDICQRGTSLTIQCQVDSQVTMMFWYRQQPGQSLTLIATANQGSEATYESGFVIDKFPISRPNLTFSTLTVSNMSPEDSSIYLCSVYSGNTEAFFGQGTRLTVV.

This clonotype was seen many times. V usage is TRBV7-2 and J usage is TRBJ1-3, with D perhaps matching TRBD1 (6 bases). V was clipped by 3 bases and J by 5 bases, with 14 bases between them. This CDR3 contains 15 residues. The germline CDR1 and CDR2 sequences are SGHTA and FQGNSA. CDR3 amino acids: CASSFSSGGRNTIYF. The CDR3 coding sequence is TGTGCCAGCAGCTTTAGTTCGGGGGGCAGAAACACCATATATTTT.

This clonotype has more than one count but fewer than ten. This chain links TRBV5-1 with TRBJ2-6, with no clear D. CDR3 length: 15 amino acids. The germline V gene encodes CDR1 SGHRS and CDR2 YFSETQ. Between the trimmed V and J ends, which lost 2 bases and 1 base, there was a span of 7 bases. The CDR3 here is CASSFEGSGANVLTF. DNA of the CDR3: TGCGCCAGCAGCTTCGAAGGGTCTGGGGCCAACGTCCTGACTTTC.

The DNA of the CDR3 is TGTGCCAGCTCACGCAACAGGGAAGGCTACACCTTC. Translated, it gives CASSRNREGYTF. The chain recombines TRBV18 with TRBJ1-2, with D tentatively TRBD1 (6 bases). V lost 4 bases and J 8 bases, leaving 11 bases between the germline ends. CDR1 and CDR2 from the germline V gene are KGHSH and LQKENI. The length of the CDR3 is 12 residues.

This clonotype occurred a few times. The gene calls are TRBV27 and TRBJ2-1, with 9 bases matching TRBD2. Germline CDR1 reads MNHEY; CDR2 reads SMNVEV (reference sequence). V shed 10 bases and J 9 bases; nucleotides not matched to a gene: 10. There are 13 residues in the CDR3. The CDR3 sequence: CATISGSGPEQFF. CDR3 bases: TGTGCCACCATTAGCGGGAGCGGGCCTGAGCAGTTCTTC.

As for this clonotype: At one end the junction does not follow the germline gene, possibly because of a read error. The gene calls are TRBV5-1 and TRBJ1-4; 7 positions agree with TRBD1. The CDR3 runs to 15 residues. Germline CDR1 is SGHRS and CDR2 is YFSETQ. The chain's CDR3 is CVSSLPGQSNEKLFF. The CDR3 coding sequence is TGCGTCAGCAGCTTACCGGGACAGAGTAATGAAAAACTGTTTTTT. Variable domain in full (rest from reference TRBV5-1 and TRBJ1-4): KAGVTQTPRYLIKTRGQQVTLSCSPISGHRSVSWYQQTPGQGLQFLFEYFSETQRNKGNFPGRFSGRQFSNSRSEMNVSTLELGDSALYLCVSSLPGQSNEKLFFGSGTQLSVL.

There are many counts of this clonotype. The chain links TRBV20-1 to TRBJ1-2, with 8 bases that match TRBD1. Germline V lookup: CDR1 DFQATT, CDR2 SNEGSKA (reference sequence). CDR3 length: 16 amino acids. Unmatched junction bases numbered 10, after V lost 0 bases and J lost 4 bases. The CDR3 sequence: CSARDAERTGTYGYTF. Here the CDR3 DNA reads TGCAGTGCTAGAGACGCCGAACGGACAGGGACCTATGGCTACACCTTC.

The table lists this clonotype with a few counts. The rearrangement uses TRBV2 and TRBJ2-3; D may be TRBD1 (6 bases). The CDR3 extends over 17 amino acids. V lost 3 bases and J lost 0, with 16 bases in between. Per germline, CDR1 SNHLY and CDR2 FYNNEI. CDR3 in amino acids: CASSELQGRFSTDTQYF. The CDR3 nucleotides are TGTGCCAGCAGTGAGCTCCAGGGGCGTTTTAGCACAGATACGCAGTATTTT.